This T cell receptor beta chain is from a study of cytomegalovirus exposure and HLA in healthy donors. A few counts support this clone. What it binds is not known. Study conclusions and caveats: V segments that were indistinguishable, TRBV6-2 and TRBV6-3 among them, were omitted from analysis.

PCR involved 60 Vbeta and 13 Jbeta primers. TCRdb's copy holds only in-frame clones and misses some; the assay was immunoSEQ multiplex PCR. The table lists 100,000 to 150,000 clones, over 15% of them singletons, with about 3% in the top ten. The V end was cut by 1 base, the J end by 4 bases, with 11 bases between. Germline V gene sequence: CDR1 SGHRS, CDR2 YFSETQ. CDR3 length: 14 residues. This clonotype originated in a female donor in good health and CMV-seropositive. The sample was PBMCs. The chain couples TRBV5-1 to TRBJ1-2; D gene uncertain. CDR3 sequence: CASSLRQDGYGYTF. Written as DNA, the CDR3 is TGCGCCAGCAGCTTGCGACAAGATGGCTATGGCTACACCTTC.